The entry that follows covers one TCR beta chain sequence. The data belong to a study of technical replicates of blood from a few donors. Clones were sequenced by immunoSEQ multiplex PCR, and TCRdb holds only the in-frame ones, with some missing. The sample has more than 90,000 clones, roughly 96% seen once. The sequencing input was T cells isolated from PBMCs. The TCR sequence derives from a human donor in good health.

Written as DNA, the CDR3 is TGTGCCAGCAGCCAGATTCACGACAGGGAGGACACTGAAGCTTTCTTT. It codes for CASSQIHDREDTEAFF. The chain has TRBV4-2 and TRBJ1-1; 7 nucleotides line up with TRBD1. Germline CDR1 reads LGHNA; CDR2 reads YNFKEQ. Trimming took 3 bases from V and 3 from J; bases not matched to a gene: 10. The CDR3 is made up of 16 amino acids.